This entry features one T cell receptor (beta chain) sequence. The data belong to a study of blood T cell repertoires in COVID-19. At the level of the study: Some COVID-19 samples were acute and others convalescent; all came from the United States, Italy and Spain.

As handled by the study authors: It was from reference gene primer amplification that nucleated cell counts were estimated. Sequencing used immunoSEQ multiplex PCR; TCRdb keeps in-frame clones, though not all of them. The DNA gave D and trimming, while V, J and clone size come from that table. The data hold 200,000 to 300,000 clones, with 82% observed a single time. This CDR3 is 16 amino acids long. V dropped 0 bases and J dropped 0 bases, with 9 bases sitting between them. Germline CDR1 reads MNHEY; CDR2 reads SVGAGI. The chain is built from TRBV6-5 and TRBJ1-3; D call uncertain. This TCR derives from a woman aged 60-70 years with active or convalescent COVID-19. Sequenced: peripheral blood. CDR3 amino acids: CASSYSGGHSGNTIYF. CDR3 in DNA: TGTGCCAGCAGTTACTCGGGAGGTCACTCTGGAAACACCATATATTTT.